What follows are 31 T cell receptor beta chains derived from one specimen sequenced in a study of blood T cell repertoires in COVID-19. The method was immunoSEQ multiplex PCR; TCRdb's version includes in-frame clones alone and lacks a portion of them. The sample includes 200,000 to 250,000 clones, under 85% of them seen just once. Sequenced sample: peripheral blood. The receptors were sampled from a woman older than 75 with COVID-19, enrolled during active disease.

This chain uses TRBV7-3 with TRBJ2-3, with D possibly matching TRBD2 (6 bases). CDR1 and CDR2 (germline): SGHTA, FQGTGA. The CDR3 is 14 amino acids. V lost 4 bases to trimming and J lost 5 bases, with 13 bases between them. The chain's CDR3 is CASSSTTGVDTQYF. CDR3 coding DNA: TGTGCCAGCAGCTCCACTACGGGGGTAGATACGCAGTATTTT.

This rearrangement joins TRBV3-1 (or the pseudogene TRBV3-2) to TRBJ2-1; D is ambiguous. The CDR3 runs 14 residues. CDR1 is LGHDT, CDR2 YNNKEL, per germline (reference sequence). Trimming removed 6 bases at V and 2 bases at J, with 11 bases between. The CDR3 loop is CASSRSAAYNEQFF. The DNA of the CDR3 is TGTGCCAGCAGTCGCTCGGCGGCCTACAATGAGCAGTTCTTC.

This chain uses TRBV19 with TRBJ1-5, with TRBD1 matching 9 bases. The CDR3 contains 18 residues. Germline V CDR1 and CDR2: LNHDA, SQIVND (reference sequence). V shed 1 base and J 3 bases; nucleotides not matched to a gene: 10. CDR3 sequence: CASSIVSPGQGTNQPQHF. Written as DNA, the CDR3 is TGTGCCAGTAGTATAGTGTCACCTGGACAGGGGACCAATCAGCCCCAGCATTTT.

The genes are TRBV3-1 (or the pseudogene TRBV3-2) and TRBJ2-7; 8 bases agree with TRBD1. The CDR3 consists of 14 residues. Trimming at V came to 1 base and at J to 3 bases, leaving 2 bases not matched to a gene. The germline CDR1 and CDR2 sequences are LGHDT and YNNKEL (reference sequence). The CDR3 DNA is TGTGCCAGCAGCCAAGGAGGACAGGGCTACGAGCAGTACTTC. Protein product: CASSQGGQGYEQYF.

The DNA for the CDR3 is TGTGCCAGCAGTACCCTAGCGGGGAACTACGGGGAGCAGTACTTC. This encodes CASSTLAGNYGEQYF. V and J are TRBV27 and TRBJ2-7; TRBD2 aligns across 9 bases. Per the germline V gene, CDR1 is MNHEY and CDR2 is SMNVEV (reference sequence). V dropped 5 bases and J dropped 7; count of bases not matched to a gene: 12. This CDR3 is 15 amino acids long.

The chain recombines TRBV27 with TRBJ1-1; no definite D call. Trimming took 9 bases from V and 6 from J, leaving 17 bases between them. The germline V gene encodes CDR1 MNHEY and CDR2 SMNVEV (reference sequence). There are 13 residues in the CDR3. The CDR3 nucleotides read TGTGCCAGTGGGGTCGTAGCGACCTCTGAAGCTTTCTTT. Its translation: CASGVVATSEAFF.

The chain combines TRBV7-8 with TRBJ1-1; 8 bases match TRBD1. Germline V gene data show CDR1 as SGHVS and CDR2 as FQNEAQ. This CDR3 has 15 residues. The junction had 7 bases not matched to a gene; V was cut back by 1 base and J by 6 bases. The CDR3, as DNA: TGTGCCAGCAGCTTAGGGATGGGACAGGTGGCTGAAGCTTTCTTT. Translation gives CASSLGMGQVAEAFF.

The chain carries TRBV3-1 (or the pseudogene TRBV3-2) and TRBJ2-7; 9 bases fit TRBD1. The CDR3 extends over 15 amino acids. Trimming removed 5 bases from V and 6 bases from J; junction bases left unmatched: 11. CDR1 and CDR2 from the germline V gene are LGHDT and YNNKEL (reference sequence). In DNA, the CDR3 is TGTGCCAGCAGCGGCTACGGGACAGGGTCCGCCGAGCAGTACTTC. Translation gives CASSGYGTGSAEQYF.

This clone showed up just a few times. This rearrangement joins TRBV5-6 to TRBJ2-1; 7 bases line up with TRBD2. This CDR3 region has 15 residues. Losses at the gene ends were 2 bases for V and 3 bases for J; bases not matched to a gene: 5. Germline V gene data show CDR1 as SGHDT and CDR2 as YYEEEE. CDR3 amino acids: CASSFGTILYNEQFF. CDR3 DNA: TGTGCCAGCAGCTTCGGGACTATTCTCTACAATGAGCAGTTCTTC.

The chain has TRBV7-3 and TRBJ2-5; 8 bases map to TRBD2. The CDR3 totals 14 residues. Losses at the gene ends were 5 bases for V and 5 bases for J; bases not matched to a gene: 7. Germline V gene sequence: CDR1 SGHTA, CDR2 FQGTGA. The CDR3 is CASSPGTGGETQYF. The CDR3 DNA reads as TGTGCCAGCAGCCCTGGGACGGGGGGGGAGACCCAGTACTTC.

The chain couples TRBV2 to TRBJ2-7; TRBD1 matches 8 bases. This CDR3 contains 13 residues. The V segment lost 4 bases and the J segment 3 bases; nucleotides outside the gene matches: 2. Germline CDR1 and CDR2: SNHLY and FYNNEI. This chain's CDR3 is CASSVDRGYEQYF. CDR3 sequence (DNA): TGTGCCAGCAGTGTTGACAGGGGCTACGAGCAGTACTTC.

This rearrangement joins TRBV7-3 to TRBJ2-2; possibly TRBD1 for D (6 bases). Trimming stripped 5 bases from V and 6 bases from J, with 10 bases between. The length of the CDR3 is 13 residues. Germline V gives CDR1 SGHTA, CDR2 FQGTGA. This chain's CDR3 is CASSTQGPGELFF. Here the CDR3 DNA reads TGTGCCAGCAGCACACAGGGCCCCGGGGAGCTGTTTTTT.

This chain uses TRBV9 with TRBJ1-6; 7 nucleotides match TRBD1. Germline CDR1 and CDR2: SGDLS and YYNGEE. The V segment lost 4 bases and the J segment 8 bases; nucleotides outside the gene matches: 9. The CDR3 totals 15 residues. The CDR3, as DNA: TGTGCCAGCAGCCTCCTAGGACAGGTAGATTCACCCCTCCACTTT. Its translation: CASSLLGQVDSPLHF.

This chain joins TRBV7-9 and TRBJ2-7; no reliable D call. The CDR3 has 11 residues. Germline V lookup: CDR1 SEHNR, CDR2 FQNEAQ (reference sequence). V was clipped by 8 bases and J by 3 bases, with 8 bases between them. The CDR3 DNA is TGTGCCAGCGAGAATTACTACGAGCAGTACTTC. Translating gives CASENYYEQYF.

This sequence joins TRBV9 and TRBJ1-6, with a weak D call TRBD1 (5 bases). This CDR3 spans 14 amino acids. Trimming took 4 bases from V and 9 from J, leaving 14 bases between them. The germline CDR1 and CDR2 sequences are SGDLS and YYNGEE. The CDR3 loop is CASSRDPGGSPLHF. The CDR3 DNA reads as TGTGCCAGCAGCCGGGACCCGGGGGGTTCACCCCTCCACTTT.

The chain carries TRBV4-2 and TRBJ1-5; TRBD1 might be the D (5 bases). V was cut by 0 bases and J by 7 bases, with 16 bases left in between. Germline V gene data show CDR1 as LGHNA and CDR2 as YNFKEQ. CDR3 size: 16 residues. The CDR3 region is CASSQDRSPAGQPQHF. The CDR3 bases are TGTGCCAGCAGCCAAGATCGGTCCCCAGCAGGGCAGCCCCAGCATTTT.

This CDR3 is CATQPRDRALSPLHF. CDR3 bases: TGTGCCACACAGCCCCGGGACAGGGCCCTCTCACCCCTCCACTTT. This sequence joins TRBV19 and TRBJ1-6; 9 nucleotides align to TRBD1. Trimming took 10 bases from V and 10 from J; bases not matched to a gene: 14. The CDR3 is 15 amino acids. Per germline, CDR1 LNHDA and CDR2 SQIVND (reference sequence).

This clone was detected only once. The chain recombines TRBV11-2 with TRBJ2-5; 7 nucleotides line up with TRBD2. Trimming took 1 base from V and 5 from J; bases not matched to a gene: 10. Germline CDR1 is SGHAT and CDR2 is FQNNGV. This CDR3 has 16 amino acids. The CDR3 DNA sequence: TGTGCCAGCAGCTTAGGCCCCTCCAGGGAGGGGGAGACCCAGTACTTC. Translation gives CASSLGPSREGETQYF.

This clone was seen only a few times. CDR3 DNA sequence: TGCGCCAGCAGCCAACCCCTAGCGTACGAGCAGTACTTC. Translation gives CASSQPLAYEQYF. The gene calls are TRBV4-1 and TRBJ2-7; D may be TRBD2 (6 bases). V lost 2 bases, J lost 4 bases, and 9 bases lay in between. Per germline, CDR1 MGHRA and CDR2 YSYEKL. The CDR3 runs 13 residues.

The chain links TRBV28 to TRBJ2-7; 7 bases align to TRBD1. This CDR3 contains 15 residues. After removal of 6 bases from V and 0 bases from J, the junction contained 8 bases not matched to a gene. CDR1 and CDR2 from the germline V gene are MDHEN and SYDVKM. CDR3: CASRLGTVSSYEQYF. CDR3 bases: TGTGCCAGCAGGCTTGGGACAGTGAGCTCCTACGAGCAGTACTTC.

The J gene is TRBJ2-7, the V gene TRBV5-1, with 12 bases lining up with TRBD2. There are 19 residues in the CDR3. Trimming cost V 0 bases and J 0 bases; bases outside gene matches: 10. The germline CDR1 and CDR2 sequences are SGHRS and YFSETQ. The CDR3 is CASSLAATSGSLFSYEQYF. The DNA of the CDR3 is TGCGCCAGCAGCTTGGCGGCGACTAGCGGGAGTTTGTTCTCCTACGAGCAGTACTTC.

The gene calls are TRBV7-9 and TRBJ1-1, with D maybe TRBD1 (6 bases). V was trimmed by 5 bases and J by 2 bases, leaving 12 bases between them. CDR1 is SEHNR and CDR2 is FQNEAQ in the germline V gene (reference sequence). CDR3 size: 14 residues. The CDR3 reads CASSHREPNTEAFF. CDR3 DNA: TGTGCCAGCAGCCACAGGGAGCCAAACACTGAAGCTTTCTTT.

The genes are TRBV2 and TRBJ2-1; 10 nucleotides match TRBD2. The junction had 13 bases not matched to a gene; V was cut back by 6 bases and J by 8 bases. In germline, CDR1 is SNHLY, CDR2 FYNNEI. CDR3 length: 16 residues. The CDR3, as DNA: TGTGCCAGCAGCGGATCTAGCGGGAGTCGTGACGATGAGCAGTTCTTC. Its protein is CASSGSSGSRDDEQFF.

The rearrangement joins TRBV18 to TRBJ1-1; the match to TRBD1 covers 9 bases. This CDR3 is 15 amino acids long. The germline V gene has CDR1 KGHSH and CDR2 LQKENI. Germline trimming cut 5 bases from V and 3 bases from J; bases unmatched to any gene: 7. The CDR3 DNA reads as TGTGCCAGCTCAAAGGACAGGGGCGAGGACACTGAAGCTTTCTTT. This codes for CASSKDRGEDTEAFF.

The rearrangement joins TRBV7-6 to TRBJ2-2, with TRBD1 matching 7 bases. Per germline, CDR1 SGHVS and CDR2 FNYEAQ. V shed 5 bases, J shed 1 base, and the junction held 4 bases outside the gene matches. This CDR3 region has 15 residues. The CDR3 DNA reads TGTGCCAGCAGCCGAGGGACAGTGAACACCGGGGAGCTGTTTTTT. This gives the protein CASSRGTVNTGELFF.

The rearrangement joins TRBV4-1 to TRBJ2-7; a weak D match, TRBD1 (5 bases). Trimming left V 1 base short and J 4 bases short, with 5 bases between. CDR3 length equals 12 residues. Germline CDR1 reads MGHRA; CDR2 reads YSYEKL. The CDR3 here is CASSQAGYEQYF. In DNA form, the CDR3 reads TGCGCCAGCAGCCAAGCAGGGTACGAGCAGTACTTC.

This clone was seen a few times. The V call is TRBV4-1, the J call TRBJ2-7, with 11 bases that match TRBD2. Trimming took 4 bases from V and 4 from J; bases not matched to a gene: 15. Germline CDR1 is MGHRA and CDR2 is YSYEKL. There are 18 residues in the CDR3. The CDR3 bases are TGCGCCAGCAGCCGGGGACTAGCGGACACGGGTCTAGGGTACGAGCAGTACTTC. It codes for CASSRGLADTGLGYEQYF.

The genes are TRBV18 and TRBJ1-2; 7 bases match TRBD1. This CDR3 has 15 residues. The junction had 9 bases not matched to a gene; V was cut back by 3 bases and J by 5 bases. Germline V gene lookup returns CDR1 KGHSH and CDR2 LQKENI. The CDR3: CASSPPGTVFYGYTF. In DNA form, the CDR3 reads TGTGCCAGCTCACCCCCCGGGACAGTTTTTTATGGCTACACCTTC. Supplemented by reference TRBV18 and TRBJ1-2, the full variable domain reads NAGVMQNPRHLVRRRGQEARLRCSPMKGHSHVYWYRQLPEEGLKFMVYLQKENIIDESGMPKERFSAEFPKEGPSILRIQQVVRGDSAAYFCASSPPGTVFYGYTFGSGTRLTVV.

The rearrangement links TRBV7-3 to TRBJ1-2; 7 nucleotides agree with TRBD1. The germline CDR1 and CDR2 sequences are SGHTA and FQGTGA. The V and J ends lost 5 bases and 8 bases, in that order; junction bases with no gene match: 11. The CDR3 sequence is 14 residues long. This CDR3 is CASSMGRAGGGYTF. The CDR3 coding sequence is TGTGCCAGCAGCATGGGTAGGGCAGGGGGAGGCTACACCTTC.

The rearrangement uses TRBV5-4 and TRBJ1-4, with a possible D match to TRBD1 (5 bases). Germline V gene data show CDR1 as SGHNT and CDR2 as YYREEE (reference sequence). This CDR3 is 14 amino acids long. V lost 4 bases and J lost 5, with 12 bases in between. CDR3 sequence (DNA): TGTGCCAGCAGCCCGACAGCAGGGAATGAAAAACTGTTTTTT. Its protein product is CASSPTAGNEKLFF.

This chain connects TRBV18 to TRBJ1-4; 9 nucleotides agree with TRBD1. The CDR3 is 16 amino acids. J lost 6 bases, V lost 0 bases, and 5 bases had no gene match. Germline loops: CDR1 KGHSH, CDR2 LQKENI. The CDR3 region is CASSPPSTGGYEKLFF. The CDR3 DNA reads TGTGCCAGCTCACCACCGTCCACAGGGGGCTATGAAAAACTGTTTTTT.